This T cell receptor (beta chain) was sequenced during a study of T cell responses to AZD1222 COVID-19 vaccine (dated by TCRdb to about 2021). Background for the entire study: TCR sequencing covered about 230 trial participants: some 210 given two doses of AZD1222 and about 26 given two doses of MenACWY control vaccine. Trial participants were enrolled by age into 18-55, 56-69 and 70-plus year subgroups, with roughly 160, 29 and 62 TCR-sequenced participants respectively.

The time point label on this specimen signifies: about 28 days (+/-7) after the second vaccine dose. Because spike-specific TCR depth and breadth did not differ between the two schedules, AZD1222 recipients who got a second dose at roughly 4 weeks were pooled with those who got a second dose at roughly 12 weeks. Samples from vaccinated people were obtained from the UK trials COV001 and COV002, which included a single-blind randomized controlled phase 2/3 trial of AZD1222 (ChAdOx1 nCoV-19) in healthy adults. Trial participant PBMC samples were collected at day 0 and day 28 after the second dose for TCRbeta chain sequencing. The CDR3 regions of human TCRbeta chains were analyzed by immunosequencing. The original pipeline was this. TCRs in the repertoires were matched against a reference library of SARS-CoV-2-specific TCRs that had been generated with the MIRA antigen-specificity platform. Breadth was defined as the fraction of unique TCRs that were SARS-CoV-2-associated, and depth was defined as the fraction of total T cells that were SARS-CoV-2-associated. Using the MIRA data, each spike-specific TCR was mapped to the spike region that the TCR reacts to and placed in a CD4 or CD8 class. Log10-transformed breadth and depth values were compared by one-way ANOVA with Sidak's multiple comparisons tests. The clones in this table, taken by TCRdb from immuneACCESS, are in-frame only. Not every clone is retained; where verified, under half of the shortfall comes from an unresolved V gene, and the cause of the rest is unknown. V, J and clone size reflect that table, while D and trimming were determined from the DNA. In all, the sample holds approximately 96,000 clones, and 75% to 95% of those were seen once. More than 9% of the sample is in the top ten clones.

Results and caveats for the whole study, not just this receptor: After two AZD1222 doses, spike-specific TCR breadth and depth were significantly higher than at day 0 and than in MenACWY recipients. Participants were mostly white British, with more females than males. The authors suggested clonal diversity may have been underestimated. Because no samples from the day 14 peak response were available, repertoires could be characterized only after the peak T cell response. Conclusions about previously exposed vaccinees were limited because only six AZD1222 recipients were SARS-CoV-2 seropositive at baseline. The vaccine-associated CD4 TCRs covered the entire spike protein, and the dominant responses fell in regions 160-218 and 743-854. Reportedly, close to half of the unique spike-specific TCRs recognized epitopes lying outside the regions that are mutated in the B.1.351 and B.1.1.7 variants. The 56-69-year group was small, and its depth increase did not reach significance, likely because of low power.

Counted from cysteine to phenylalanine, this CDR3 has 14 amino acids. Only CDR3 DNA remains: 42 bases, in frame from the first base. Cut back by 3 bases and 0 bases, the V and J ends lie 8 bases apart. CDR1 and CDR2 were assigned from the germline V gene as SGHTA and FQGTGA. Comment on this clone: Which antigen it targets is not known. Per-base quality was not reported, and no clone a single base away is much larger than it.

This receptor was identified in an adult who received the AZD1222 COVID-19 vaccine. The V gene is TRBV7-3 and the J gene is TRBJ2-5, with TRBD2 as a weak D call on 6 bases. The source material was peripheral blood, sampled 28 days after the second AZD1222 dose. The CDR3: CASSFGLNQETQYF. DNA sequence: TGTGCCAGCAGCTTTGGACTAAACCAAGAGACCCAGTACTTC. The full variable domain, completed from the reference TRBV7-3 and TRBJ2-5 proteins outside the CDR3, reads GAGVSQTPSNKVTEKGKYVELRCDPISGHTALYWYRQSLGQGPEFLIYFQGTGAADDSGLPNDRFFAVRPEGSVSTLKIQRTERGDSAVYLCASSFGLNQETQYFGPGTRLLVL.